Shown below are 21 T cell receptor beta chains from a single sample sequenced in a study of response to subunit inactivated influenza vaccine. In TCRdb, the RT-PCR reads were re-called with MiXCR into one record per CDR3 protein. The sample contains about 520,000 distinct CDR3 sequences, approximately 11% of which appear only once. The source was PBMCs from blood, collected roughly 6 weeks after vaccination. All receptors derive from a man aged 50 to 59 who received an inactivated influenza vaccine.

This clonotype has just a few counts. V and J are TRBV20-1 and TRBJ2-5; D remains ambiguous. CDR3 length: 13 amino acids. Germline V gene lookup returns CDR1 DFQATT and CDR2 SNEGSKA (reference sequence). V was clipped by 1 base and J by 4 bases, with 10 bases between them. CDR3 nucleotides: TGCAGTGCTAGAGGCTGGGTCGGAGAGACCCAGTACTTC. Translated: CSARGWVGETQYF.

This clonotype occurred many times. This sequence joins TRBV6-5 and TRBJ1-1, with D unclear. The V gene's germline CDR1 is MNHEY and CDR2 SVGAGI. The V end was cut by 2 bases, the J end by 1 base, with 8 bases between. The CDR3 spans 14 residues. CDR3 protein: CASSYGRKNTEAFF. CDR3 DNA: TGTGCCAGCAGTTACGGACGCAAGAACACTGAAGCTTTCTTT.

This clonotype occurred a few times. V is TRBV5-5 and J is TRBJ2-3; D is possibly TRBD1 (6 bases). V was clipped by 5 bases and J by 2 bases, with 15 bases between them. The germline V gene has CDR1 SGHKS and CDR2 YYEKEE (reference sequence). The length of the CDR3 is 15 residues. CDR3 coding DNA: TGTGCCAGCAGATACAGGGTTGGGTCCACAGATACGCAGTATTTT. Its translation is CASRYRVGSTDTQYF.

This clonotype appeared a few times. For the CDR3, the DNA is TGTGCCAGCAGCCCCACCAACGCCAACGTCCTGACTTTC. This sequence encodes CASSPTNANVLTF. This rearrangement joins TRBV11-2 to TRBJ2-6; D ambiguous. V was pared by 5 bases and J by 7 bases, with 9 bases between. The CDR3 covers 13 residues. Germline V gene lookup returns CDR1 SGHAT and CDR2 FQNNGV.

The chain recombines TRBV20-1 with TRBJ1-6, with no clear D. V gave up 2 bases and J gave up 10 bases, with 12 bases separating them. The CDR3 has 13 amino acids. Germline loops: CDR1 DFQATT, CDR2 SNEGSKA (reference sequence). The CDR3 DNA is TGCAGTGCTAGAAGGGTCGAGGAATCACCCCTCCACTTT. Amino acid sequence: CSARRVEESPLHF.

The chain has TRBV7-2 and TRBJ2-1; 7 positions agree with TRBD2. This CDR3 region has 13 residues. CDR1 and CDR2 from the germline V gene are SGHTA and FQGNSA. V lost 5 bases and J lost 13; bases outside the gene matches: 11. The CDR3 DNA is TGTGCCAGCAGCCAAAAGCCGGGGGGACTTCAGTTCTTC. Translation gives CASSQKPGGLQFF.

This clonotype appeared a few times. V gene TRBV6-4 combines with J gene TRBJ2-7, with 10 positions matching TRBD1. Looked up from germline, CDR1 is MRHNA and CDR2 is SNTAGT. The CDR3 extends over 17 amino acids. V trimming: 0 bases; J trimming: 1 base; junction bases outside the gene matches: 6. The chain's CDR3 is CASSDSGGQGKSYEQYF. Written as DNA, the CDR3 is TGTGCCAGCAGTGACTCGGGGGGACAGGGGAAATCCTACGAGCAGTACTTC.

This clonotype was seen repeatedly, ten times or more. The V and J genes are TRBV9 and TRBJ2-5; no reliable D call. The CDR3 spans 16 residues. Trimming left V 0 bases short and J 3 bases short, with 15 bases between. CDR1 is SGDLS and CDR2 is YYNGEE in the germline V gene. The CDR3 DNA sequence: TGTGCCAGCAGCGTAGCGGGCGGAATGCTCAAAGAGACCCAGTACTTC. The encoded protein is CASSVAGGMLKETQYF.

This clonotype has only a few counts. CDR3 region: CASSDEVNTEAFF. CDR3 nucleotides: TGTGCCAGCAGTGACGAAGTTAACACTGAAGCTTTCTTT. V gene TRBV6-4 combines with J gene TRBJ1-1, with no clear D. Germline-derived CDR1 and CDR2 are MRHNA and SNTAGT. The V and J ends lost 2 bases and 2 bases respectively, with 6 bases between them. This CDR3 comprises 13 residues.

This clonotype was counted a few times. The chain is built from TRBV4-1 and TRBJ2-1; 9 nucleotides line up with TRBD2. CDR3 length: 16 amino acids. Trimming removed 0 bases from V and 7 bases from J; junction bases left unmatched: 7. Germline loops: CDR1 MGHRA, CDR2 YSYEKL. Here the CDR3 DNA reads TGCGCCAGCAGCCAAGATCGCGGGAGGGCCTCTAATGAGCAGTTCTTC. Protein: CASSQDRGRASNEQFF.

This clonotype has just a few counts. This chain links TRBV11-2 with TRBJ2-2; either TRBD1 or TRBD2 may supply D (5 bases each). Germline V CDR1 and CDR2: SGHAT, FQNNGV. The CDR3 runs to 16 residues. Trimming stripped 6 bases from V and 1 base from J, with 15 bases between. The CDR3 loop is CASRQPGRRNTGELFF. The DNA for the CDR3 is TGTGCCAGCAGACAACCGGGACGCAGGAACACCGGGGAGCTGTTTTTT.

This clonotype was detected a few times. The rearrangement uses TRBV4-3 and TRBJ2-1, with TRBD2 identical over 7 bases. J gave up 9 bases and V 0 bases, and 5 bases lay outside the gene matches. The CDR3 length is 14 residues. Germline V lookup: CDR1 LGHNA, CDR2 YSLEER. CDR3 in DNA: TGCGCCAGCAGCCAAGATTGGGGGGGAAGTGAGCAGTTCTTC. It codes for CASSQDWGGSEQFF.

This clonotype showed up many times. This rearrangement joins TRBV7-3 to TRBJ2-3; 7 nucleotides align to TRBD1. V lost 4 bases, J lost 3 bases, and 4 bases stayed unmatched. CDR1 and CDR2 from the germline V gene are SGHTA and FQGTGA. The CDR3 is 14 amino acids. The CDR3 DNA reads as TGTGCCAGCAGCTCCGGGACAGCGACAGATACGCAGTATTTT. This sequence encodes CASSSGTATDTQYF.

In DNA form, the CDR3 reads TGTGCCAGCAGCCTCCTCCCACTAGCGGGGGTGTTCACAGATACGCAGTATTTT. Translation: CASSLLPLAGVFTDTQYF. The chain has TRBV11-2 and TRBJ2-3; 11 positions match TRBD2. The V segment lost 5 bases and the J segment 2 bases; nucleotides outside the gene matches: 12. The CDR3 runs 18 residues. Germline V gene data show CDR1 as SGHAT and CDR2 as FQNNGV. Full variable domain (missing parts from reference TRBV11-2 and TRBJ2-3): EAGVAQSPRYKIIEKRQSVAFWCNPISGHATLYWYQQILGQGPKLLIQFQNNGVVDDSQLPKDRFSAERLKGVDSTLKIQPAKLEDSAVYLCASSLLPLAGVFTDTQYFGPGTRLTVL.

In this sample, this clonotype turned up a few times. The V call is TRBV27, the J call TRBJ2-1; TRBD1 agrees at 8 bases. With V trimmed by 5 bases and J by 9 bases, 15 bases remained unmatched. Germline CDR1 and CDR2: MNHEY and SMNVEV (reference sequence). The CDR3 has 16 residues. CDR3 coding DNA: TGTGCCAGCAGTCCACTATCAATCGGACAGGGCAGTGAGCAGTTCTTC. This codes for CASSPLSIGQGSEQFF.

The chain uses TRBV3-1 and TRBJ2-2; maybe TRBD2 (5 bases). Germline-derived CDR1 and CDR2 are LGHDT and YNNKEL (reference sequence). The CDR3 loop spans 15 amino acids. Between the trimmed V and J ends, which lost 4 bases and 4 bases, there was a span of 13 bases. The CDR3 sequence is CASSRPILGTGELFF. The CDR3 nucleotides are TGTGCCAGCAGCCGCCCCATACTAGGCACCGGGGAGCTGTTTTTT. Supplemented by reference TRBV3-1 and TRBJ2-2, the full variable domain reads DTAVSQTPKYLVTQMGNDKSIKCEQNLGHDTMYWYKQDSKKFLKIMFSYNNKELIINETVPNRFSPKSPDKAHLNLHINSLELGDSAVYFCASSRPILGTGELFFGEGSRLTVL.

This clonotype was counted ten times or more. The rearrangement joins TRBV29-1 to TRBJ2-1, with TRBD2 identical over 10 bases. Trimming cost V 6 bases and J 7 bases; bases outside gene matches: 9. The CDR3 extends over 14 amino acids. The germline V gene has CDR1 SQVTM and CDR2 ANQGSEA. CDR3 nucleotide sequence: TGCAGCGTAGGCCCCAGCGGGAGGGGAAATGAGCAGTTCTTC. It is translated as CSVGPSGRGNEQFF.

This clonotype was recorded at least ten times. The junction differs from germline at one of its ends, possibly a read error. The chain recombines TRBV12-3 or TRBV12-4 with TRBJ2-3; 9 nucleotides agree with TRBD2. The CDR3 sequence is 14 residues long. The CDR3 loop is CAGGVSVDTDTQYF. CDR3 DNA sequence: TGCGCGGGAGGGGTTTCGGTTGACACAGATACGCAGTATTTT.

A few counts support this clonotype. The V gene is TRBV11-2, the J gene TRBJ2-4; 7 bases match TRBD1. The trim removed 5 bases at V and 1 base at J, leaving 11 bases unmatched. Germline V gives CDR1 SGHAT, CDR2 FQNNGV. The CDR3 loop spans 17 amino acids. The DNA of the CDR3 is TGTGCCAGCAGCCCACTTGAGGGGGCCAGGGCCAAAAACATTCAGTACTTC. It encodes CASSPLEGARAKNIQYF.

This clonotype was detected many times. This sequence joins TRBV10-3 and TRBJ2-3; no clear D. Trimming took off 3 bases at V and 1 base at J, with 8 bases between the two ends. Germline V CDR1 and CDR2: ENHRY, SYGVKD. The CDR3 extends over 14 amino acids. The CDR3 DNA reads TGTGCCATCAGTGACAGTCGCGGCACAGATACGCAGTATTTT. Amino acid sequence: CAISDSRGTDTQYF.

Turning to this clonotype: A much larger clone sits a single nucleotide away, making a read error possible. This CDR3 fails to terminate in the conserved phenylalanine or tryptophan, so it likely reflects a read error. CDR3 in amino acids: CASSLRLRTTDTQYL. In nucleotides, the CDR3 is TGCGCCAGCAGCTTGAGACTCCGAACCACAGATACGCAGTATCTT. V gene TRBV5-1 combines with J gene TRBJ2-3; D is ambiguous. The CDR3 is made up of 15 amino acids. The germline V gene has CDR1 SGHRS and CDR2 YFSETQ. The V end lost 1 base, the J end lost 2 bases, and 11 bases lay between the germline ends.